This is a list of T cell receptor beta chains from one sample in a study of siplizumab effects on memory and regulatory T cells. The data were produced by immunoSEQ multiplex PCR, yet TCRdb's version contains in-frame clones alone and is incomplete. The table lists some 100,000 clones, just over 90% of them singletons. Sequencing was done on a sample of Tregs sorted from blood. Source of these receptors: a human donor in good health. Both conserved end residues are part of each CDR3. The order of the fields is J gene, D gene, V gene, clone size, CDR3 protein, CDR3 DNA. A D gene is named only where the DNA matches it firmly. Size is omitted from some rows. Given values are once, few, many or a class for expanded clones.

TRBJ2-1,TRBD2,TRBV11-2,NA,CASSFPNGTSVSYNEQFF,TGTGCCAGCAGCTTTCCCAATGGGACTAGCGTCTCCTACAATGAGCAGTTCTTC
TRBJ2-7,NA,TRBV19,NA,CASNQTGTLTSYEQYF,TGTGCCAGTAATCAGACCGGGACTCTCACCTCCTACGAGCAGTACTTC
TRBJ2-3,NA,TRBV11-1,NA,CASSLAGLITDTQYF,TGTGCCAGCAGCTTAGCTGGACTCATTACAGATACGCAGTATTTT
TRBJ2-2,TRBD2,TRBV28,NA,CASSLIAGVVNTGELFF,TGTGCCAGCAGTCTAATAGCGGGAGTGGTGAACACCGGGGAGCTGTTTTTT
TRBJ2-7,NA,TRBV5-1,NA,CASSLGGATNYEQYF,TGCGCCAGCAGCTTGGGTGGTGCAACAAACTACGAGCAGTACTTC
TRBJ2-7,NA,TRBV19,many,CASSIPSATSSYEQYF,TGTGCCAGTAGTATCCCTTCAGCTACGAGCTCCTACGAGCAGTACTTC
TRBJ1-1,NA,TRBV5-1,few,CASSPTGNTEAFF,TGCGCCAGCAGCCCGACAGGGAACACTGAAGCTTTCTTT
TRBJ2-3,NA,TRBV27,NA,CASSLFSGSTDTQYF,TGTGCCAGCAGTTTATTTTCAGGTAGCACAGATACGCAGTATTTT
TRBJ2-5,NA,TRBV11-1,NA,CASSLVVETQYF,TGTGCCAGCAGCTTAGTCGTCGAGACCCAGTACTTC
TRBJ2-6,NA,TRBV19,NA,CASSGRGAGANVLTF,TGTGCCAGTAGTGGTAGGGGGGCTGGGGCCAACGTCCTGACTTTC
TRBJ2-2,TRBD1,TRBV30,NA,CAWSRPGQGAGELFF,TGTGCCTGGAGCCGACCGGGACAGGGGGCCGGGGAGCTGTTTTTT
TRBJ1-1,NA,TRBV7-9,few,CASSPWGGTEAFF,TGTGCCAGCAGCCCGTGGGGGGGCACTGAAGCTTTCTTT
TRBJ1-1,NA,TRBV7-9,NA,CASSERGEAFF,TGTGCCAGCAGCGAGAGGGGTGAAGCTTTCTTT
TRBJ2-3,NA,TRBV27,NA,CASSPRGTDTQYF,TGTGCCAGCAGTCCCAGGGGCACAGATACGCAGTATTTT
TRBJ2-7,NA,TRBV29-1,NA,CSVEGGKTYEQYF,TGCAGCGTTGAGGGCGGAAAAACCTACGAGCAGTACTTC
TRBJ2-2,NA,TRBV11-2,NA,CASSPDLNTGELFF,TGTGCCAGCAGCCCGGACTTGAACACCGGGGAGCTGTTTTTT
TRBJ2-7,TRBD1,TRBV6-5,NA,CASSYFRTGPYEQYF,TGTGCCAGCAGTTACTTTAGGACAGGCCCCTACGAGCAGTACTTC
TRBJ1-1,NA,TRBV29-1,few,CSVDRGNTEAFF,TGCAGCGTTGACAGGGGGAACACTGAAGCTTTCTTT
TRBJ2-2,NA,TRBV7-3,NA,CASSLFSDLGELFF,TGTGCCAGCAGCTTATTTTCCGACCTCGGGGAGCTGTTTTTT
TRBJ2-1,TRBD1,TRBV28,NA,CASRRDRGYNEQFF,TGTGCCAGCCGCCGGGACAGGGGTTATAATGAGCAGTTCTTC
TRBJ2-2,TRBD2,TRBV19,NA,CASRSGGGPGELFF,TGTGCCAGTAGATCCGGGGGAGGGCCCGGGGAGCTGTTTTTT
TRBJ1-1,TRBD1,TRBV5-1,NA,CASSFTGGEAFF,TGCGCCAGCAGCTTCACAGGGGGTGAAGCTTTCTTT
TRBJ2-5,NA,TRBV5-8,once,CASSLIRTTEQYF,TGTGCCAGCAGCTTGATCCGGACAACAGAGCAGTACTTC
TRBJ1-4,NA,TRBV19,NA,CASSIPTVNEKLFF,TGTGCCAGTAGTATTCCTACGGTTAATGAAAAACTGTTTTTT
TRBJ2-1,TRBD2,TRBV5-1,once,CASSFASGGSSYNEQFF,TGCGCCAGCAGCTTCGCTAGCGGGGGGAGCTCCTACAATGAGCAGTTCTTC
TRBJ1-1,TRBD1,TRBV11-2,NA,CASSLMGQGNTEAFF,TGTGCCAGCAGCCTCATGGGACAGGGGAACACTGAAGCTTTCTTT
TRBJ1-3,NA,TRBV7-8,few,CASSLGLSSSGNTIYF,TGTGCCAGCAGCTTAGGACTGTCGAGCTCTGGAAACACCATATATTTT
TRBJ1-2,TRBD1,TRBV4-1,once,CASSRLDRASEYGYTF,TGCGCCAGCAGCCGCCTGGACAGGGCAAGCGAGTATGGCTACACCTTC
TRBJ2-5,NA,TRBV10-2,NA,CASGGTDKKETQYF,TGCGCCAGCGGCGGGACGGATAAAAAAGAGACCCAGTACTTC
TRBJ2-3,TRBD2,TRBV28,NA,CASSSTSGRTGTQYF,TGTGCCAGCAGTTCGACTAGCGGGAGGACGGGTACGCAGTATTTT
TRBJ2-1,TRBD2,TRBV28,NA,CASSLRLAGVPNEQFF,TGTGCCAGCAGTTTAAGACTAGCGGGAGTTCCAAATGAGCAGTTCTTC
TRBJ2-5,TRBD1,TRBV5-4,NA,CASSPRTGRETQYF,TGTGCCAGCAGCCCGAGGACAGGGAGAGAGACCCAGTACTTC
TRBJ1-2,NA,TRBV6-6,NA,CASSSIGGYGYTF,TGTGCCAGCAGTTCGATCGGGGGCTATGGCTACACCTTC
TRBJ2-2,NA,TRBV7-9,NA,CASSLNIGPNTGELFF,TGTGCCAGCAGCTTAAACATAGGGCCGAACACCGGGGAGCTGTTTTTT
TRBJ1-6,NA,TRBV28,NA,CASSLRGWDSPLHF,TGTGCCAGCAGTTTGCGGGGGTGGGATTCACCCCTCCACTTT
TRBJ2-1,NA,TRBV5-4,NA,CASSLSSVNEQFF,TGTGCCAGCAGCTTGTCTAGCGTCAATGAGCAGTTCTTC
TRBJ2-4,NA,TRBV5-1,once,CASAITGGRPAGENIQYF,TGCGCCAGCGCAATAACAGGGGGCAGACCAGCGGGAGAAAACATTCAGTACTTC
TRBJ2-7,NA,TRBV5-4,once,CASSLLGRLEQYF,TGTGCCAGCAGCTTGCTGGGGCGACTCGAGCAGTACTTC
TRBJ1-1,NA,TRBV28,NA,CASRGVGGGYTEAFF,TGTGCCAGCAGAGGGGTGGGAGGTGGGTACACTGAAGCTTTCTTT
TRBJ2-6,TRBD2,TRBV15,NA,CATSNLAVSGANVLTF,TGTGCCACCAGCAATCTAGCGGTCTCTGGGGCCAACGTCCTGACTTTC
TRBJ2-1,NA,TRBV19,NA,CASSIVTTHNEQFF,TGTGCCAGTAGTATAGTGACTACCCACAATGAGCAGTTCTTC
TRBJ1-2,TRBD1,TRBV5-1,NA,CASSYRDRGYYGYTF,TGCGCCAGCAGCTACCGGGACAGGGGTTACTATGGCTACACCTTC
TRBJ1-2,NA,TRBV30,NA,CAWSVGPAGYGYTF,TGTGCCTGGAGTGTAGGTCCAGCAGGGTATGGCTACACCTTC
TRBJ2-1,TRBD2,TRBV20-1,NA,CGTSGYNEQFF,TGCGGGACTAGCGGATACAATGAGCAGTTCTTC
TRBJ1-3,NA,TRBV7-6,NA,CASSLTQGFAGNTIYF,TGTGCCAGCAGCTTAACCCAGGGTTTTGCTGGAAACACCATATATTTT
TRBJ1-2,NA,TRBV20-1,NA,CSTDSDYGYTF,TGCAGTACGGACAGTGACTATGGCTACACCTTC
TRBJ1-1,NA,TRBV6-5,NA,CASSYIQPLNTEAFF,TGTGCCAGCAGTTACATACAGCCCCTTAACACTGAAGCTTTCTTT
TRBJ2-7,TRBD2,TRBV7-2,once,CASSQRGAGVFEQYF,TGTGCCAGCAGCCAAAGAGGAGCGGGAGTTTTTGAGCAGTACTTC
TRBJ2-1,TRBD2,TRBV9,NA,CASSPRPGTSFGFNEQFF,TGTGCCAGCAGCCCACGTCCCGGGACTAGTTTCGGTTTTAATGAGCAGTTCTTC
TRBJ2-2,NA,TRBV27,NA,CASSLLYGRDTGELFF,TGTGCCAGCAGTTTATTATACGGGAGAGACACCGGGGAGCTGTTTTTT
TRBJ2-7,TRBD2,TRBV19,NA,CASNPLAVDTYEQYF,TGTGCCAGTAATCCACTAGCGGTCGATACCTACGAGCAGTACTTC
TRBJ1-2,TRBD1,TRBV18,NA,CASSPLLDRNYGYTF,TGTGCCAGCTCACCATTGTTGGACAGGAACTATGGCTACACCTTC
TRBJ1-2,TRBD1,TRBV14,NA,CASSQRGQLF,TGTGCCAGCAGCCAACGGGGACAGCTCTTC
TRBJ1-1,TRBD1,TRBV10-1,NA,CASSSSTRDRGAFF,TGCGCCAGCAGTTCGAGCACGAGGGACAGGGGGGCTTTCTTT